This TCR beta chain was captured by sequencing in a study of shared clonotypes between healthy human individuals. Study findings and constraints: An expected dependence of interdonor clonotype sharing on sequencing depth was noted.

On this clone itself: The antigen is not known. Other DNA sequences in this sample translate to the same CDR3.

Running of the assay took place at deep level. TCRdb's table, derived via immunoSEQ multiplex PCR, lists solely in-frame clones and lacks some. The sample lists fewer than 600,000 clones, 70% to 80% occurring once. This clonotype originated in a woman aged 40 to 50 in good health. Some clones in this sample may be carry-over from other donors' samples. The sequencing input was PBMCs.

The CDR3 DNA follows: TGTGCCAGCAGTCGGTCACTAGCGGGAGGTGAGACCCAGTACTTC. Its protein product is CASSRSLAGGETQYF. The chain couples TRBV25-1 to TRBJ2-5; 12 nucleotides match TRBD2. Germline V CDR1 and CDR2: MGHDK, SYGVNS. The junction had 6 bases not matched to a gene; V was cut back by 5 bases and J by 5 bases. This CDR3 is 15 amino acids long.